This entry concerns a single T cell receptor beta chain. In the source study's methods: Amplification with reference gene primers provided the estimates of nucleated cell counts. The protocol was immunoSEQ multiplex PCR, while the TCRdb copy is restricted to in-frame clones and leaves out a portion. That table is the source of V, J and clone size, and D and trimming were worked out from the DNA. This table has a few hundred thousand clones, about 89% appearing once. The data stem from a study of blood T cell repertoires in COVID-19. Participant reports of clinical history set cohort assignment. Germline CDR1 GTSNPN, CDR2 SVGIG (reference sequence). Trimming cost V 4 bases and J 7 bases, with 8 bases left between them. This CDR3 spans 11 amino acids.

The chain is built from TRBV30 and TRBJ2-1; D remains ambiguous. The source of this sequence is a woman between 40 and 50 years old who had recovered from COVID-19. Material: PBMCs or T cells enriched from blood (not recorded which). CDR3 sequence reads: CAWTEKNEQFF. CDR3 nucleotides: TGTGCCTGGACAGAAAAAAATGAGCAGTTCTTC. The full variable domain, with the rest looked up from reference TRBV30 and TRBJ2-1, is SQTIHQWPATLVQPVGSPLSLECTVEGTSNPNLYWYRQAAGRGLQLLFYSVGIGQISSEVPQNLSASRPQDRQFILSSKKLLLSDSGFYLCAWTEKNEQFFGPGTRLTVL.